Here is one T cell receptor (beta chain) with its context. Trimming took 1 base from V and 1 from J, leaving 10 bases between them. The CDR3 has 16 amino acids. CDR1 and CDR2 from the germline V gene are LGHNA and YSLEER. Preparation of the TCRbeta library was carried out with unique molecular identifiers. Each CDR3 protein gets one entry after TCRdb re-called the PCR reads with MiXCR. Seen here are hundreds of thousands of distinct CDR3 sequences, approximately 15% observed once, and the top ten hold 1.1%. This specimen belongs to a study of T-cell reconstitution after alpha-beta-depleted transplantation in children.

The chain combines TRBV4-3 with TRBJ1-4; D gene ambiguous. The starting material was PBMCs from the stem cell graft donor, obtained from the stem cell graft. This receptor was identified in a human donor who donated a stem cell graft to a child with acute myeloid leukemia. CDR3 region: CASSQGNGVTNEKLFF. In DNA form, the CDR3 reads TGCGCCAGCAGCCAAGGGAATGGGGTAACTAATGAAAAACTGTTTTTT.